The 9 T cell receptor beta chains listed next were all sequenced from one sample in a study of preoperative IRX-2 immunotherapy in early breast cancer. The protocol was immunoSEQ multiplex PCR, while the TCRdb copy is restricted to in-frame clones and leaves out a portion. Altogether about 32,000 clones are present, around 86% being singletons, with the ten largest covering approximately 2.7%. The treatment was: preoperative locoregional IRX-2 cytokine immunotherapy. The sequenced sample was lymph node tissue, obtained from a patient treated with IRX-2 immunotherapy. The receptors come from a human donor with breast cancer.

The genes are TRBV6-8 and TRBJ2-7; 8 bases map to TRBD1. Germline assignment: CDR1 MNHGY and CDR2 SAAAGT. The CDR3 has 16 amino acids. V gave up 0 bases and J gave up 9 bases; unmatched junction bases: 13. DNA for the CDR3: TGTGCCAGCAGTTACTCGACAGGGGCCGTAAACTTGGGGCAGTACTTC. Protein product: CASSYSTGAVNLGQYF.

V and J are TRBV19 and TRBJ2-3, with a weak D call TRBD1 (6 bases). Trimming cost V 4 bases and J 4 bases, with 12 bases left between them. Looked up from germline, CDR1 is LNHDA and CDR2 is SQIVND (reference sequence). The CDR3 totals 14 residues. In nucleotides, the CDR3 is TGTGCCAGTAGTACCCGAGGGGGTTCAGATACGCAGTATTTT. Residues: CASSTRGGSDTQYF.

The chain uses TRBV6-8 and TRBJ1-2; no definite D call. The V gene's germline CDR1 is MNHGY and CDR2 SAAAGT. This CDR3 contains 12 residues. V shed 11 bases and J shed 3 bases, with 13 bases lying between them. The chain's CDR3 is CASSGGDYGYTF. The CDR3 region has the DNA TGTGCCTCCTCGGGTGGGGACTATGGCTACACCTTC.

CDR3 in DNA: TGTGCCAGCAGCGATAGCGGGGGGGCCAGAATCTCTGGGGCCAACGTCCTGACTTTC. It specifies CASSDSGGARISGANVLTF. This chain links TRBV9 with TRBJ2-6; TRBD2 matches at 11 bases. The J segment lost 0 bases and the V segment lost 3 bases, leaving 8 bases of the junction unmatched. The CDR3 length is 19 residues. The germline V gene encodes CDR1 SGDLS and CDR2 YYNGEE.

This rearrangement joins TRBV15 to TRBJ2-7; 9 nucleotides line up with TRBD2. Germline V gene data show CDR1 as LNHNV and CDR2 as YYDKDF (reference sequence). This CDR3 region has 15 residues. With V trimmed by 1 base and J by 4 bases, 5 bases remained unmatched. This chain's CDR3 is CATSRGAGGLYEQYF. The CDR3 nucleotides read TGTGCCACCAGCAGAGGAGCGGGGGGCCTTTACGAGCAGTACTTC.

CDR3 loop: CAISPDSYQPQHF. The CDR3 DNA follows: TGTGCCATCAGCCCGGACAGCTATCAGCCCCAGCATTTT. V usage is TRBV6-8 and J usage is TRBJ1-5; weak D call: TRBD1 (6 bases). V lost 10 bases and J lost 5, with 15 bases in between. Germline values: CDR1 MNHGY, CDR2 SAAAGT. The length of the CDR3 is 13 residues.

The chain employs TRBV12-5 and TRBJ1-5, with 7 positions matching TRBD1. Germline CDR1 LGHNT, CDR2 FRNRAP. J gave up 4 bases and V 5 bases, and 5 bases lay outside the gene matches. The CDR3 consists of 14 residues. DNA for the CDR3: TGTGCTAGTGGTCCCACCAGGGGGAATCAGCCCCAGCATTTT. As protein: CASGPTRGNQPQHF.

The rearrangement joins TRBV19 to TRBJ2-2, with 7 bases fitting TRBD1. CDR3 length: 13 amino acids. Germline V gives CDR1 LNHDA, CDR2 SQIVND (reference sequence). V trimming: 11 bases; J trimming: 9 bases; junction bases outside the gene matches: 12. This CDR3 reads CASSGQSGWELFF. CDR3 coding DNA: TGTGCCTCCTCGGGACAGAGTGGGTGGGAGCTGTTTTTT. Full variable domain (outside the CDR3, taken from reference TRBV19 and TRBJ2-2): DGGITQSPKYLFRKEGQNVTLSCEQNLNHDAMYWYRQDPGQGLRLIYYSQIVNDFQKGDIAEGYSVSREKKESFPLTVTSAQKNPTAFYLCASSGQSGWELFFGEGSRLTVL.

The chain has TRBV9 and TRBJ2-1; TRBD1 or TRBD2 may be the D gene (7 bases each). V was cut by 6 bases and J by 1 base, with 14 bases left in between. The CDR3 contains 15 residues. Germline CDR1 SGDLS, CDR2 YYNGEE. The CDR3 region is CASTQQGGSYNEQFF. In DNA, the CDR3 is TGTGCCAGCACCCAGCAGGGGGGGTCCTACAATGAGCAGTTCTTC.